Presented here are 14 T cell receptor beta chains from one specimen sequenced in a study of T-cell memory formation after mild COVID-19. One entry per CDR3 protein, called by TCRdb with MiXCR from the 5' RACE reads. The data hold over 300,000 distinct CDR3 sequences, with 20% to 25% observed a single time. Sequenced material: PBMCs or a T cell subset sorted from them (not recorded which). These receptors all come from a man younger than 35 who had mild COVID-19 (a few samples of this study predate the infection). Cell type and time point are not known.

The gene calls are TRBV20-1 and TRBJ2-2, with 11 bases that match TRBD2. CDR3 length equals 16 residues. With V trimmed by 4 bases and J by 1 base, 5 bases remained unmatched. Germline CDR1 is DFQATT and CDR2 is SNEGSKA (reference sequence). CDR3 residues: CSATSLAGGNTGELFF. CDR3 coding DNA: TGCAGTGCTACTAGCCTAGCGGGGGGGAACACCGGGGAGCTGTTTTTT.

In this sample, this clonotype turned up a few times. The rearrangement joins TRBV11-2 to TRBJ1-2; a possible D gene is TRBD1 (5 bases). The V gene lost 4 bases and the J gene lost 3 bases, with 6 bases spanning the gap. The CDR3 length is 12 residues. Germline lookup yields CDR1 SGHAT and CDR2 FQNNGV. For the CDR3, the DNA is TGTGCCAGCAGCTCGACAGACTATGGCTACACCTTC. Its protein product is CASSSTDYGYTF.

This chain connects TRBV28 to TRBJ2-7; possibly TRBD1 or TRBD2 for D (5 bases each). The CDR3 totals 15 residues. The germline V gene encodes CDR1 MDHEN and CDR2 SYDVKM. Trimming pared 8 bases from V and 1 base from J, leaving 18 bases between. The chain's CDR3 is CASRPNGGGSYEQYV. The DNA for the CDR3 is TGTGCCAGCCGCCCGAATGGGGGTGGTTCCTACGAGCAGTACGTC.

This sequence joins TRBV5-2 and TRBJ1-2; the table's D call TRBD1 went unverified against the DNA. TRBV5-2 is deemed a pseudogene. This CDR3 contains 13 residues. The CDR3 sequence is CASIGDREGGYTF. CDR3 DNA: TGTGCCAGCATAGGAGACAGGGAAGGTGGCTACACCTTC.

A few counts support this clonotype. In nucleotides, the CDR3 is TGTGCCAGTTCCTTCGCGCCCTCTGGGGCCAACGTCCTGACTTTC. Translating gives CASSFAPSGANVLTF. The chain employs TRBV12-3 or TRBV12-4 and TRBJ2-6; D gene uncertain. The CDR3 consists of 15 residues. V lost 9 bases and J lost 0, with 12 bases in between.

This clonotype was seen repeatedly, ten times or more. A junction boundary mismatches the germline segment, possibly from a read error. The chain couples TRBV9 to TRBJ2-5; 10 nucleotides match TRBD2. From germline, CDR1 is SGDLS and CDR2 YYNGEE. The CDR3 runs 15 residues. The CDR3 is CASSVGLAGEETQYF. The CDR3, as DNA: TGCGCCAGCAGCGTGGGGCTAGCGGGGGAAGAGACCCAGTACTTC.

This clonotype was seen repeatedly, ten times or more. The chain links TRBV6-2 or TRBV6-3 to TRBJ2-3, with no clear D. The CDR3 loop spans 12 amino acids. Trimming left V 5 bases short and J 6 bases short, with 9 bases between. CDR1 and CDR2 (germline): MNHEY, SVGEGT. The CDR3 sequence: CASSPTVDTQYF. In DNA form, the CDR3 reads TGTGCCAGCAGTCCTACGGTGGATACGCAGTATTTT.

This clonotype was observed a single time. The chain carries TRBV9 and TRBJ2-5; D is unresolved. V lost 0 bases to trimming and J lost 5 bases, with 8 bases between them. Germline V CDR1 and CDR2: SGDLS, YYNGEE. This CDR3 has 13 residues. CDR3 amino acids: CASSVASRETQYF. CDR3 DNA: TGTGCCAGCAGCGTAGCCAGCAGGGAGACCCAGTACTTC.

The chain couples TRBV6-5 to TRBJ1-2; D is unresolved. V gave up 4 bases and J gave up 6 bases, with 15 bases separating them. The CDR3 is 14 amino acids. In germline, CDR1 is MNHEY, CDR2 SVGAGI. CDR3 in amino acids: CASSSVRRMDGYTF. CDR3 DNA: TGTGCCAGCAGTTCTGTCAGGCGGATGGATGGCTACACCTTC.

The table lists this clonotype with a few counts. CDR3 sequence: CSVEWRDNEQFF. The CDR3 region has the DNA TGCAGCGTTGAGTGGCGTGACAATGAGCAGTTCTTC. The chain combines TRBV29-1 with TRBJ2-1; the D is unclear. Germline V gene sequence: CDR1 SQVTM, CDR2 ANQGSEA. With 3 bases removed from V and 5 bases from J, the gap between germline ends came to 8 bases. The CDR3 extends over 12 amino acids.

This clonotype was seen more than once but under ten times. This chain links TRBV11-2 with TRBJ2-5; D gene unclear. CDR3 size: 13 residues. Between the trimmed V and J ends, which lost 5 bases and 2 bases, there was a span of 9 bases. Germline V CDR1 and CDR2: SGHAT, FQNNGV. The CDR3 nucleotides are TGTGCCAGCAGCCCCGGTTGGCAAGAGACCCAGTACTTC. Translation: CASSPGWQETQYF. Filled out from reference TRBV11-2 and TRBJ2-5, the complete variable domain reads EAGVAQSPRYKIIEKRQSVAFWCNPISGHATLYWYQQILGQGPKLLIQFQNNGVVDDSQLPKDRFSAERLKGVDSTLKIQPAKLEDSAVYLCASSPGWQETQYFGPGTRLLVL.

The rearrangement uses TRBV9 and TRBJ2-3, with D possibly being TRBD2 (5 bases). The germline V gene encodes CDR1 SGDLS and CDR2 YYNGEE. This CDR3 has 16 residues. Trimming took 0 bases from V and 0 from J, leaving 11 bases between them. CDR3 in DNA: TGTGCCAGCAGCGTAGATCTGGGAGCTAGCACAGATACGCAGTATTTT. Translating it yields CASSVDLGASTDTQYF.

The rearrangement links TRBV7-2 to TRBJ2-3; the D is unclear. V was cut by 4 bases and J by 5 bases, with 16 bases left in between. Germline assignment: CDR1 SGHTA and CDR2 FQGNSA. The CDR3 spans 15 residues. The CDR3 reads CASSSPGSRRDTQYF. As DNA, the CDR3 is TGTGCCAGCAGCTCGCCTGGGTCACGGAGAGATACGCAGTATTTT. The whole variable domain, remainder taken from reference TRBV7-2 and TRBJ2-3, is GAGVSQSPSNKVTEKGKDVELRCDPISGHTALYWYRQSLGQGLEFLIYFQGNSAPDKSGLPSDRFSAERTGGSVSTLTIQRTQQEDSAVYLCASSSPGSRRDTQYFGPGTRLTVL.

The rearrangement joins TRBV20-1 to TRBJ2-3; 7 positions agree with TRBD1. CDR1 DFQATT and CDR2 SNEGSKA come from the germline V gene (reference sequence). V gave up 3 bases and J gave up 3 bases; unmatched junction bases: 6. This CDR3 is built from 14 residues. CDR3 amino acids: CSASKTGNTDTQYF. In nucleotides, the CDR3 is TGCAGTGCTAGTAAGACAGGGAATACAGATACGCAGTATTTT.